This record covers a single TCR beta chain. Its matching antigen is unknown. This record belongs to a study of Graves' ophthalmopathy and Graves' hyperthyroidism. Study-wide results and caveats: Classification of ophthalmopathy versus stable hyperthyroidism by a 13-signature model yielded around 88% sensitivity and roughly 81% specificity.

Researchers took RNA transcripts and amplified TCR beta CDR3 regions from them. In the first round, RT-PCR was carried out with HTBI primers, and a multiplex PCR formed the second round. Each CDR3 protein gets one entry after TCRdb re-called the multiplex PCR reads with MiXCR. The data show about 210,000 distinct CDR3 sequences, roughly 29% seen once. The diagnostic workup employed clinical symptoms, serum thyroxine, TRAb, thyroid ultrasound and orbital computed tomography. This CDR3 has 17 residues. The V gene end was trimmed by 8 bases and the J gene end by 3 bases; junction bases not matched to a gene: 16. The germline V gene has CDR1 MDHEN and CDR2 SYDVKM.

This chain uses TRBV28 with TRBJ2-5, with 9 bases aligning to TRBD2. This clonotype was sampled from a man aged 45-65 years with Graves' ophthalmopathy. The sequencing sample was made of peripheral blood. Here the CDR3 DNA reads TGTGCCAGCCCCTCTCTGCGGGGGGGCCCGGTAGAAGAGACCCAGTACTTC. This translates into CASPSLRGGPVEETQYF. The full variable domain, its missing parts supplied by reference TRBV28 and TRBJ2-5, is DVKVTQSSRYLVKRTGEKVFLECVQDMDHENMFWYRQDPGLGLRLIYFSYDVKMKEKGDIPEGYSVSREKKERFSLILESASTNQTSMYLCASPSLRGGPVEETQYFGPGTRLLVL.